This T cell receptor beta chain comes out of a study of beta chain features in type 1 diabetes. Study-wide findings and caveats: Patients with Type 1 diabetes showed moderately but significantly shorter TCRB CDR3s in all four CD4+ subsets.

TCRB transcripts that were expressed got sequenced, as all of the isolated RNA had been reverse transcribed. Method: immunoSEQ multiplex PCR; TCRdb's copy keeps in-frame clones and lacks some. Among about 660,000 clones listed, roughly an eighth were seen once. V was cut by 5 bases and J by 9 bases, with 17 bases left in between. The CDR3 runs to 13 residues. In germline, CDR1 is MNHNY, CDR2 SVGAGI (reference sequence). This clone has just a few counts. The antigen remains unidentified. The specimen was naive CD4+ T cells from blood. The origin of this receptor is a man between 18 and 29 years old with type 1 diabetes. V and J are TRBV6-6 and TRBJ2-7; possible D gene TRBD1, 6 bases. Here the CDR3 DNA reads TGTGCCAGCAGTCGTGGGGGCAGCGTTGGGCAGTACTTC. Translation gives CASSRGGSVGQYF.